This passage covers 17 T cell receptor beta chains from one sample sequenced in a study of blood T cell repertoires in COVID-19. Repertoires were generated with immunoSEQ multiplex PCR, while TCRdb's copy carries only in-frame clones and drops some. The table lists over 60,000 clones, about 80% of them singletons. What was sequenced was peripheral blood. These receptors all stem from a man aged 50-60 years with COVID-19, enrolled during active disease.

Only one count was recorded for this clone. The CDR3 sequence is CASSQEPAGGQPQHF. For the CDR3, the DNA is TGTGCCAGCAGCCAAGAGCCTGCGGGGGGTCAGCCCCAGCATTTT. V gene TRBV4-2 combines with J gene TRBJ1-5, with D possibly matching TRBD1 (5 bases). The germline CDR1 and CDR2 sequences are LGHNA and YNFKEQ. The ends were cut back, 0 bases at V and 6 bases at J, with 12 bases in the middle. The CDR3 sequence is 15 residues long.

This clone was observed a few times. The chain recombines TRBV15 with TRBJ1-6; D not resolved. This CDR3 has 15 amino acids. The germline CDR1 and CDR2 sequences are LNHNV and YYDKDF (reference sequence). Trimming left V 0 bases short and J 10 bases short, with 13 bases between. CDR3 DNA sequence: TGTGCCACCAGCAGAGATTCGGGGAATACATCACCCCTCCACTTT. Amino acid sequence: CATSRDSGNTSPLHF.

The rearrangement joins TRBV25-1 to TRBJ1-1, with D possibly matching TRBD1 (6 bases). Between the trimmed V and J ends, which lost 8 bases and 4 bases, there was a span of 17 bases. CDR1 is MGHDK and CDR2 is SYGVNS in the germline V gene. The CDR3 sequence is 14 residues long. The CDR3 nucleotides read TGTGCCAGCTCCCAGTCCAGGGGCTCCACTGAAGCTTTCTTT. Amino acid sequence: CASSQSRGSTEAFF.

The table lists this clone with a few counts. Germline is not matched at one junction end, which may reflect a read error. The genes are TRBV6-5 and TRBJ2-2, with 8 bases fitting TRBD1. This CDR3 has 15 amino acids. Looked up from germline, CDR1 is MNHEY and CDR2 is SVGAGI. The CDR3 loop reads CASSNSDRGTGELFF. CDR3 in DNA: TGTGCCAGCAGTAACTCTGACAGGGGAACCGGGGAGCTGTTTTTT.

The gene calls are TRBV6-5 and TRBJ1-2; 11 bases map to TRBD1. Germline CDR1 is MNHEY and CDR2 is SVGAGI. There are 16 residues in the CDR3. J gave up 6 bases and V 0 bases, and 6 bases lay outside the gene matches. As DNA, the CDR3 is TGTGCCAGCAGTTACTCGAGGCTGGGACAGGGGGATGGCTACACCTTC. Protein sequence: CASSYSRLGQGDGYTF.

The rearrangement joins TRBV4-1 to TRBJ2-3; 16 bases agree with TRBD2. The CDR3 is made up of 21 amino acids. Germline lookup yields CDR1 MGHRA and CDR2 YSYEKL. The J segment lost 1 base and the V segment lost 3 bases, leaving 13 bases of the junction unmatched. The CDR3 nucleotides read TGCGCCAGCAGCCATCTCCCCCCGGGACTAGCGGGGGGGCGGGGCACAGATACGCAGTATTTT. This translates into CASSHLPPGLAGGRGTDTQYF.

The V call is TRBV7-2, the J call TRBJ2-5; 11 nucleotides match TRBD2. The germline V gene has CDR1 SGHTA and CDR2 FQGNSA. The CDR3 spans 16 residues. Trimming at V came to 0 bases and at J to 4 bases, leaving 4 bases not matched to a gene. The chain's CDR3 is CASSLALAGGGETQYF. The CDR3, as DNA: TGTGCCAGCAGCTTAGCTCTAGCGGGGGGAGGAGAGACCCAGTACTTC.

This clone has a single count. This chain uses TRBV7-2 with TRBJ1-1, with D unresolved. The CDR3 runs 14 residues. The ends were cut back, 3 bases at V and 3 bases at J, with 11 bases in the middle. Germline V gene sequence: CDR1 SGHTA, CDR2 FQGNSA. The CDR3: CASSLVSPDTEAFF. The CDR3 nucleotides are TGTGCCAGCAGCTTGGTATCCCCAGACACTGAAGCTTTCTTT.

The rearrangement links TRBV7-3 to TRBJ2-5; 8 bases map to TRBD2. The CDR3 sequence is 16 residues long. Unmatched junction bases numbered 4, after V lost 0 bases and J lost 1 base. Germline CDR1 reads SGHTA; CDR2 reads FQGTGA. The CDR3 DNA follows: TGTGCCAGCAGCTTAACCCCGGGGGGGATCCAAGAGACCCAGTACTTC. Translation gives CASSLTPGGIQETQYF.

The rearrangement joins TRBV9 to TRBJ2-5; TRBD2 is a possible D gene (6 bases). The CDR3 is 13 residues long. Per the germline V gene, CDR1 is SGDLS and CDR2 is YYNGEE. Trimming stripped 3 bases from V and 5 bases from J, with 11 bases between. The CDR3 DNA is TGTGCCAGCAGCGCGGGACTGAGGGAGACCCAGTACTTC. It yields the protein CASSAGLRETQYF.

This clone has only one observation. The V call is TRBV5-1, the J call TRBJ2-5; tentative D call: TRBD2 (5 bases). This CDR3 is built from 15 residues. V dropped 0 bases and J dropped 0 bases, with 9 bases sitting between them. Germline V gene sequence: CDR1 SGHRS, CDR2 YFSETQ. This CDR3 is CASSLDPGYQETQYF. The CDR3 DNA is TGCGCCAGCAGCTTGGATCCGGGGTACCAAGAGACCCAGTACTTC.

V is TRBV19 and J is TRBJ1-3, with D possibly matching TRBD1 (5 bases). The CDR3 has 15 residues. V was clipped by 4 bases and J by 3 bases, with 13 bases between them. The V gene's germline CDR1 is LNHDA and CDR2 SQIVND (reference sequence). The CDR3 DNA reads TGTGCCAGTAGTAGACGGTTGGGGCTTGGAAACACCATATATTTT. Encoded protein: CASSRRLGLGNTIYF.

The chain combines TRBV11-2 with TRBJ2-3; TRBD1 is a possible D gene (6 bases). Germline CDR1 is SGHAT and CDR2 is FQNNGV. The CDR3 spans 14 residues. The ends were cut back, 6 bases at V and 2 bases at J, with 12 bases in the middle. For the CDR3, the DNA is TGTGCCAGCAGTGACAGGAAACTCACAGATACGCAGTATTTT. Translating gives CASSDRKLTDTQYF.

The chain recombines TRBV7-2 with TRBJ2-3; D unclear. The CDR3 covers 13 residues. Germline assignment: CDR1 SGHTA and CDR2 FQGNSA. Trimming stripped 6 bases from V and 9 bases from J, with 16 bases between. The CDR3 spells CASSSTPFGTQYF. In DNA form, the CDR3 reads TGTGCCAGCAGTAGCACCCCCTTTGGCACGCAGTATTTT.

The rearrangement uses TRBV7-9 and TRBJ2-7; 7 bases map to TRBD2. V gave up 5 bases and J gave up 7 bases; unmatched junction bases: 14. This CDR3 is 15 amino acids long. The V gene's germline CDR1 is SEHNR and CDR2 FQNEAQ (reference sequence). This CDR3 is CASSTSLGLDPEQYF. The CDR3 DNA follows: TGTGCCAGCAGCACCAGCTTAGGACTAGATCCTGAGCAGTACTTC.

The CDR3 spells CASSTGQGASTDTQYF. The CDR3 region has the DNA TGTGCCAGTAGTACCGGACAGGGGGCGAGCACAGATACGCAGTATTTT. The chain carries TRBV19 and TRBJ2-3; 11 nucleotides line up with TRBD1. The CDR3 is 16 amino acids. V shed 4 bases, J shed 0 bases, and the junction held 3 bases outside the gene matches. Per the germline V gene, CDR1 is LNHDA and CDR2 is SQIVND (reference sequence).

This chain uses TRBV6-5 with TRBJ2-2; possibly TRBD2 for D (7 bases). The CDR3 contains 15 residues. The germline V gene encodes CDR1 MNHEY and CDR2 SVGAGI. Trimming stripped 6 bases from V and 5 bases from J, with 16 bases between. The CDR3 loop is CASRGLGGRTGELFF. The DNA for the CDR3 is TGTGCCAGCAGGGGTCTGGGGGGGCGAACCGGGGAGCTGTTTTTT.